These 5 T cell receptor beta chains came from one sample sequenced in a study of cytomegalovirus exposure and HLA in healthy donors. Both 60 Vbeta primers and 13 Jbeta primers went into the PCR. Sequenced by immunoSEQ multiplex PCR; TCRdb stores in-frame clones only, minus some. Of about 140,000 clones in the sample, approximately 82% are singletons; the top ten hold 1.4%. Input material: PBMCs. Source of these receptors: a man younger than 45 in good health and CMV-seropositive.

This CDR3 is CASSPPGASNQPQHF. The CDR3 DNA follows: TGTGCCAGCTCACCACCTGGGGCGAGCAATCAGCCCCAGCATTTT. The chain employs TRBV18 and TRBJ1-5; weak D call: TRBD1 (5 bases). The V end lost 0 bases, the J end lost 1 base, and 7 bases lay between the germline ends. The CDR3 is made up of 15 amino acids. Germline-derived CDR1 and CDR2 are KGHSH and LQKENI.

V usage is TRBV10-3 and J usage is TRBJ2-7; 7 positions match TRBD1. The CDR3 length is 13 residues. J gave up 3 bases and V 3 bases, and 2 bases lay outside the gene matches. Germline V gene data show CDR1 as ENHRY and CDR2 as SYGVKD. CDR3 nucleotide sequence: TGTGCCATCAGTGAAGGACAGGTCTACGAGCAGTACTTC. Translating it yields CAISEGQVYEQYF.

V usage is TRBV6-5 and J usage is TRBJ1-6; D may be TRBD1 (5 bases). The germline V and J ends were trimmed by 9 bases and 6 bases, with 12 bases remaining between them. The CDR3 has 13 amino acids. Looked up from germline, CDR1 is MNHEY and CDR2 is SVGAGI. CDR3 nucleotides: TGTGCCAGTTCCAGGGAGGTTAATTCACCCCTCCACTTT. Encoded protein: CASSREVNSPLHF.

The J gene is TRBJ2-5, the V gene TRBV10-3, with TRBD1 matching over 7 bases. The J call may be incorrect, as the DNA end agrees better with TRBJ2-7. The CDR3 sequence is 13 residues long. CDR1 ENHRY and CDR2 SYGVKD come from the germline V gene. CDR3 DNA sequence: TGTGCCAGCGCCGGGACAGAGTCCTACGAGCAGTACTTC. This sequence encodes CASAGTESYEQYF.

J is TRBJ2-1 and V is TRBV27; 7 bases are shared with TRBD2. The J segment lost 2 bases and the V segment lost 5 bases, leaving 0 bases of the junction unmatched. CDR3 length: 13 residues. Germline assignment: CDR1 MNHEY and CDR2 SMNVEV (reference sequence). CDR3 residues: CASSLAAYNEQFF. For the CDR3, the DNA is TGTGCCAGCAGTCTAGCGGCCTACAATGAGCAGTTCTTC.